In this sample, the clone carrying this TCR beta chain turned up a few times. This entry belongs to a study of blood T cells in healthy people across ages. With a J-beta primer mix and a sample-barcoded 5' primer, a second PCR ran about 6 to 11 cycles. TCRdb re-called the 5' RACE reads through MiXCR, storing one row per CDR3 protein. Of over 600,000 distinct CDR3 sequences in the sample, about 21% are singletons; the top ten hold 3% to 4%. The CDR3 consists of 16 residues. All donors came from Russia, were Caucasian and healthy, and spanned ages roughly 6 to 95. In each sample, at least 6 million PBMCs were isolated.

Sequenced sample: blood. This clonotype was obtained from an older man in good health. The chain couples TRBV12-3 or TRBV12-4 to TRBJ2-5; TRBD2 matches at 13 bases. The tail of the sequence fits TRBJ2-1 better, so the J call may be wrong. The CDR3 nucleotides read TGTGCCAGCAGTTTATTCGGGACTAGCGGGAAAAATGAGCAGTTCTTC. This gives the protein CASSLFGTSGKNEQFF.